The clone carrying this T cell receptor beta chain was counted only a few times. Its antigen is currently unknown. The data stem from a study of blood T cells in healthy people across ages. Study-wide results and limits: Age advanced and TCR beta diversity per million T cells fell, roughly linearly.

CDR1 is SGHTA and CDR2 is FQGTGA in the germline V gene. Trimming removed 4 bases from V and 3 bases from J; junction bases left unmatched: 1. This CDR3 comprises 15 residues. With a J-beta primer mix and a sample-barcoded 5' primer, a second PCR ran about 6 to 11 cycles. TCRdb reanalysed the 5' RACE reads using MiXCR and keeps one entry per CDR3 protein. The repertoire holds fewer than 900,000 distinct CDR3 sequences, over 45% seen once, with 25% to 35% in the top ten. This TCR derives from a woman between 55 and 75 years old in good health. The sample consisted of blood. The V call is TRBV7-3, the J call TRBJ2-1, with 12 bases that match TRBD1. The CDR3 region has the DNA TGTGCCAGCAGCTGGGACAGGGGGCACTACAATGAGCAGTTCTTC. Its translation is CASSWDRGHYNEQFF.